The 11 T cell receptor beta chains presented below share a single source sample, sequenced in a study of blood T cell repertoires in COVID-19. The assay was immunoSEQ multiplex PCR, and TCRdb's table has in-frame clones only and misses some. The repertoire includes 200,000 to 250,000 clones, 85% to 90% of them detected once, and 10% sits in the top ten. The specimen sequenced was peripheral blood. All receptors derive from a woman between 50 and 59 years old with COVID-19, enrolled during active disease.

The J gene is TRBJ2-7, the V gene TRBV30; TRBD1 agrees at 7 bases. Unmatched junction bases numbered 1, after V lost 0 bases and J lost 2 bases. The CDR3 covers 13 residues. The germline CDR1 and CDR2 sequences are GTSNPN and SVGIG (reference sequence). The chain's CDR3 is CAWSVGTAYEQYV. CDR3 sequence (DNA): TGTGCCTGGAGTGTTGGGACAGCCTACGAGCAGTACGTC.

This chain links TRBV28 with TRBJ2-5; D is possibly TRBD1 (6 bases). The CDR3 has 14 residues. The V and J ends lost 7 bases and 1 base respectively, with 13 bases between them. The V gene's germline CDR1 is MDHEN and CDR2 SYDVKM. The CDR3 spells CASNEYRVQETQYF. CDR3 DNA sequence: TGTGCCAGCAACGAATACAGGGTCCAAGAGACCCAGTACTTC.

The chain recombines TRBV5-1 with TRBJ1-1, with 7 bases aligning to TRBD1. With 5 bases clipped from V and 3 bases from J, the junction kept 7 bases outside the gene matches. CDR3 length: 14 residues. Germline V gene lookup returns CDR1 SGHRS and CDR2 YFSETQ. The CDR3 protein is CASRDRYPDTEAFF. The CDR3 nucleotides are TGCGCCAGCAGGGACAGGTATCCTGACACTGAAGCTTTCTTT. Supplemented by reference TRBV5-1 and TRBJ1-1, the full variable domain reads KAGVTQTPRYLIKTRGQQVTLSCSPISGHRSVSWYQQTPGQGLQFLFEYFSETQRNKGNFPGRFSGRQFSNSRSEMNVSTLELGDSALYLCASRDRYPDTEAFFGQGTRLTVV.

The chain joins TRBV2 to TRBJ2-3; 7 bases are shared with TRBD2. V was pared by 6 bases and J by 3 bases, with 15 bases of the junction left unmatched. In germline, CDR1 is SNHLY, CDR2 FYNNEI. This CDR3 contains 17 residues. CDR3 coding DNA: TGTGCCAGCAGACGGGAGGTTGAAGGGGTCAGGACAGATACGCAGTATTTT. Its protein is CASRREVEGVRTDTQYF.

Concerning this clone itself: One junction end disagrees with the germline gene, perhaps due to a read error. The chain links TRBV9 to TRBJ2-5; TRBD1 might be the D (5 bases). CDR1 and CDR2 from the germline V gene are SGDLS and YYNGEE. This CDR3 is built from 12 residues. CDR3 amino acids: CASSPARDRIDF. For the CDR3, the DNA is TGTGCCAGCAGCCCTGCGCGAGACAGAATCGACTTC. Variable domain in full (rest from reference TRBV9 and TRBJ2-5): DSGVTQTPKHLITATGQRVTLRCSPRSGDLSVYWYQQSLDQGLQFLIQYYNGEERAKGNILERFSAQQFPDLHSELNLSSLELGDSALYFCASSPARDRIDFGPGTRLLVL.

This chain connects TRBV5-4 to TRBJ1-2; perhaps TRBD1 as D (6 bases). Germline V gives CDR1 SGHNT, CDR2 YYREEE (reference sequence). V was cut by 1 base and J by 3 bases, with 7 bases left in between. The CDR3 length is 13 residues. The CDR3 DNA follows: TGTGCCAGCAGCTTGTCAGGGGACTATGGCTACACCTTC. Its protein product is CASSLSGDYGYTF.

The CDR3: CASSPVAGGVNTEAFF. The CDR3 bases are TGCGCCAGCAGCCCCGTGGCGGGTGGGGTAAACACTGAAGCTTTCTTT. The chain employs TRBV5-1 and TRBJ1-1, with D unclear. Trimming took 4 bases from V and 2 from J, leaving 18 bases between them. The CDR3 length is 16 residues. Germline loops: CDR1 SGHRS, CDR2 YFSETQ.

J is TRBJ2-7 and V is TRBV5-1; D possibly corresponds to TRBD1 (6 bases). The V and J ends lost 4 bases and 6 bases respectively, with 20 bases between them. The germline V gene encodes CDR1 SGHRS and CDR2 YFSETQ. The length of the CDR3 is 15 residues. CDR3 bases: TGCGCCAGCAGCCCACTTCGGACAGAGCGTGTCGAGCAGTACTTC. Encoded protein: CASSPLRTERVEQYF.

The chain joins TRBV14 to TRBJ1-2, with TRBD1 matching 12 bases. The CDR3 is 18 amino acids. Germline V gives CDR1 SGHDN, CDR2 FVKESK. Unmatched junction bases numbered 13, after V lost 4 bases and J lost 4 bases. The CDR3, as DNA: TGTGCCAGCAGCCCCTTTACCGGGACAGGGGGCGCCGGCTATGGCTACACCTTC. Protein product: CASSPFTGTGGAGYGYTF.

V is TRBV6-5 and J is TRBJ2-1, with no clear D. The V end lost 4 bases, the J end lost 12 bases, and 10 bases lay between the germline ends. The CDR3 is 11 amino acids. Germline CDR1 reads MNHEY; CDR2 reads SVGAGI. The CDR3 nucleotides are TGTGCCAGCAGTTCTCTAGTCGGGCAGTTCTTC. It is translated as CASSSLVGQFF.

The chain is built from TRBV12-5 and TRBJ1-2, with TRBD1 matching over 9 bases. The CDR3 is made up of 17 amino acids. V shed 1 base, J shed 4 bases, and the junction held 10 bases outside the gene matches. Germline CDR1 LGHNT, CDR2 FRNRAP. DNA of the CDR3: TGTGCTAGTGGTTTGGCCTCCGGGACAGGGACGGCCTATGGCTACACCTTC. It yields the protein CASGLASGTGTAYGYTF.